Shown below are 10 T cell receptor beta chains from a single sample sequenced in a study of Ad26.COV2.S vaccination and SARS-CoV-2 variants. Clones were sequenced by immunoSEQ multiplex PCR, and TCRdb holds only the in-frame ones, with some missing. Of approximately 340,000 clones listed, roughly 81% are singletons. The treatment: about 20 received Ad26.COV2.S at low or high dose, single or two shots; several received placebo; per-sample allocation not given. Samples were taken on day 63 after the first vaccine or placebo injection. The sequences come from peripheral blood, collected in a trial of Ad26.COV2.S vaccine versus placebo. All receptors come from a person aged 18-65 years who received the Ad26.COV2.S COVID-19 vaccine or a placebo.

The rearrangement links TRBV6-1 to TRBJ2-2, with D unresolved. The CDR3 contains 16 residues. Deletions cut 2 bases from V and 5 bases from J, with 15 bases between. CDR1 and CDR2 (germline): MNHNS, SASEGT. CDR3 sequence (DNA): TGTGCCAGCAGTGAATTAAGGGCAGGCGGAACCGGGGAGCTGTTTTTT. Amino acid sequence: CASSELRAGGTGELFF.

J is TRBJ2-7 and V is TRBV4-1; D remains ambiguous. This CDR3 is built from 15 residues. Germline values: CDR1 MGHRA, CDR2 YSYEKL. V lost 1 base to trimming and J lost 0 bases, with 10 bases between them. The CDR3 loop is CASSQVGFGSYEQYF. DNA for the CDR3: TGCGCCAGCAGCCAAGTAGGGTTTGGCTCCTACGAGCAGTACTTC.

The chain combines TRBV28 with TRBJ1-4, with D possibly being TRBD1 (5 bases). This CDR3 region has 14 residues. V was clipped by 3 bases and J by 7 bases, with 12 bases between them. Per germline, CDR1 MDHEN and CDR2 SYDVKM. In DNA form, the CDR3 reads TGTGCCAGCAGTTTCCAGGGAGGAAGTGAAAAACTGTTTTTT. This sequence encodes CASSFQGGSEKLFF.

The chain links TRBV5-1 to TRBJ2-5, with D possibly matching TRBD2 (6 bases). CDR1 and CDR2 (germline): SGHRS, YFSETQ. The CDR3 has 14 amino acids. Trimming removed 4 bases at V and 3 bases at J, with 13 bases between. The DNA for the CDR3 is TGCGCCAGCAGCCTGGAGAGGGAGGAAGAGACCCAGTACTTC. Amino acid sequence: CASSLEREEETQYF.

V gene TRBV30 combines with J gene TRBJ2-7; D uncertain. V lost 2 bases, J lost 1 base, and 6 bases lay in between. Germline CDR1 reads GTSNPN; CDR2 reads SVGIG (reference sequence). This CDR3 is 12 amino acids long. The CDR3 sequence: CAWSPISYEQYF. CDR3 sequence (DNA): TGTGCCTGGAGTCCTATTTCCTACGAGCAGTACTTC.

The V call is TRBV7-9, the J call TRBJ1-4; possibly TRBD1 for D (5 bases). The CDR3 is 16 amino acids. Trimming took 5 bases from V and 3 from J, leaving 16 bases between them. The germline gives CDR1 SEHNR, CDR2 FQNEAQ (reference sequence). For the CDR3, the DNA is TGTGCCAGCAGCCCCCGGGGGGATGGGGCTAATGAAAAACTGTTTTTT. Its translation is CASSPRGDGANEKLFF.

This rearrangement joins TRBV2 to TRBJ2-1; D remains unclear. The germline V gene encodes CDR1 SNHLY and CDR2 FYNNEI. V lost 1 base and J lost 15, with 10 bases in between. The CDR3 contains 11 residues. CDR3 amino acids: CASSEGTGLFF. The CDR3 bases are TGTGCCAGCAGTGAAGGGACCGGGTTGTTCTTC.

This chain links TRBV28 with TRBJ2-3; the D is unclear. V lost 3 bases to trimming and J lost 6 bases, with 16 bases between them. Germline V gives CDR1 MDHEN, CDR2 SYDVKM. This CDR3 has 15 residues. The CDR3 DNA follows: TGTGCCAGCAGTTTTATTAGGCCCCCCGAGGATACGCAGTATTTT. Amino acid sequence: CASSFIRPPEDTQYF. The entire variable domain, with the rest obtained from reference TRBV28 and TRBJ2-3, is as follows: DVKVTQSSRYLVKRTGEKVFLECVQDMDHENMFWYRQDPGLGLRLIYFSYDVKMKEKGDIPEGYSVSREKKERFSLILESASTNQTSMYLCASSFIRPPEDTQYFGPGTRLTVL.

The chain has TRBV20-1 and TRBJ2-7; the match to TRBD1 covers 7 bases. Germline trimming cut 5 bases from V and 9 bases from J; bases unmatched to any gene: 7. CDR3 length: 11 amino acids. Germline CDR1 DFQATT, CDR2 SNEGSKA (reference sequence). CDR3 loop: CSAPATGRQYF. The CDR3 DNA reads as TGCAGTGCTCCCGCGACAGGGCGGCAGTACTTC.

CDR3 in amino acids: CASSLAGETDTQYF. In nucleotides, the CDR3 is TGCGCCAGCAGCCTAGCGGGAGAAACAGATACGCAGTATTTT. The rearrangement uses TRBV5-1 and TRBJ2-3; 10 positions match TRBD2. V shed 4 bases and J 3 bases; nucleotides not matched to a gene: 2. Germline-derived CDR1 and CDR2 are SGHRS and YFSETQ. The length of the CDR3 is 14 residues.